This T cell receptor beta chain stems from a study of T-cell reconstitution after alpha-beta-depleted transplantation in children. Findings and limits, study-wide: About two months after transplant, alpha-beta T cells reportedly came from several hundred expanded graft clones. T cells produced anew were the main source of T-cell counts and diversity one year after transplant.

This sample's TCRbeta library carried unique molecular identifier barcodes. TCRdb fed the PCR reads into MiXCR, producing one record per CDR3 protein. The table has 670,000 or so distinct CDR3 sequences, about an eighth seen once. V lost 6 bases and J lost 8; bases outside the gene matches: 10. The CDR3 length is 14 residues. This clonotype was observed a few times. The antigen is undetermined. The TCR comes from a girl aged 2-10 years with congenital amegakaryocytic thrombocytopenia, due to receive a stem cell transplant. Sequencing was performed on PBMCs, taken before TCRalphabeta/CD19-depleted stem cell transplant. This chain uses TRBV12-3 or TRBV12-4 with TRBJ2-1; the match to TRBD2 covers 7 bases. The CDR3, as DNA: TGTGCCAGCAGCTCGGGCGGGAGAAGTGATGAGCAGTTCTTC. The encoded protein is CASSSGGRSDEQFF.